The TCR beta chain described here comes from a study of radiotherapy plus CTLA-4 blockade in lung cancer. Repertoires were generated with immunoSEQ multiplex PCR, while TCRdb's copy carries only in-frame clones and drops some. The sample has approximately 82,000 clones, about four fifths seen once. Germline V gene lookup returns CDR1 SNHLY and CDR2 FYNNEI. V shed 6 bases and J 1 base; nucleotides not matched to a gene: 0. The CDR3 length is 13 residues. Sequenced here: peripheral blood, sampled from a patient treated with radiotherapy plus ipilimumab. This receptor was taken from a human donor with non-small cell lung cancer that progressed on radiotherapy plus ipilimumab. The rearrangement uses TRBV2 and TRBJ2-3; 8 bases agree with TRBD1. CDR3 residues: CASRGQGTDTQYF. CDR3 DNA sequence: TGTGCCAGCAGGGGACAGGGCACAGATACGCAGTATTTT.